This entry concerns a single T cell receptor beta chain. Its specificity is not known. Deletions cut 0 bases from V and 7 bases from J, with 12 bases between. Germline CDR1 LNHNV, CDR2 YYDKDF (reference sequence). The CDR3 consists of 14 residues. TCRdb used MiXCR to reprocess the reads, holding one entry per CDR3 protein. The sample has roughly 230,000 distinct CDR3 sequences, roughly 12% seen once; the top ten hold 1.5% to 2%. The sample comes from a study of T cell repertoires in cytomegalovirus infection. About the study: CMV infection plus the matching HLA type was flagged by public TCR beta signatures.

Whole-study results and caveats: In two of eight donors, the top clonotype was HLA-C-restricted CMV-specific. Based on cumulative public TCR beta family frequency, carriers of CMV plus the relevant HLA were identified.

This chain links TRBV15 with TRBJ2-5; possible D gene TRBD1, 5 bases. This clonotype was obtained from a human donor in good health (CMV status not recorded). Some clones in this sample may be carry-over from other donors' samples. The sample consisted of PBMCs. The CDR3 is CATSREARVGTQYF. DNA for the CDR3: TGTGCCACCAGCAGAGAGGCCAGGGTAGGGACCCAGTACTTC.